Sequencing of this T cell receptor beta chain was carried out in a study of identical twins. Study-wide results and caveats: For cord blood, abundant beta clonotypes had fewer insertions, unlike memory repertoires, which showed none. Excess twin sharing in beta out-of-frame sequences was weaker.

Note on this clonotype: The antigen is not known.

A universal primer site was added by template switching, and unique molecular identifiers were carried by the cDNA. TCRdb analysed the 5' RACE reads with MiXCR anew, one entry per CDR3 protein. The data show 1.5 million or so distinct CDR3 sequences, around 33% seen once. Every sampled donor was Caucasian and healthy. Germline CDR1 is DFQATT and CDR2 is SNEGSKA (reference sequence). The V gene lost 6 bases and the J gene lost 0 bases, with 12 bases spanning the gap. The CDR3 spans 13 residues. This sequence originates from a newborn girl in good health. The specimen was cord blood. The chain links TRBV20-1 to TRBJ2-7; a weak D match, TRBD2 (6 bases). Written as DNA, the CDR3 is TGCAGTGCCAATCACGGGAGCTCCTACGAGCAGTACTTC. It yields the protein CSANHGSSYEQYF.